The source of this T cell receptor (beta chain) is a study of beta chain features in type 1 diabetes. There are many counts of this clone. What it binds is unknown. Every isolated RNA sample was fully reverse transcribed, so sequencing captured expressed TCRB transcripts. Repertoires were generated with immunoSEQ multiplex PCR, while TCRdb's copy carries only in-frame clones and drops some. Of over 65,000 clones in the sample, about a third were seen once. The CDR3 length is 16 residues. With 1 base removed from V and 7 bases from J, the gap between germline ends came to 17 bases. The germline V gene encodes CDR1 SGHTA and CDR2 FQGNSA. Points from the study as a whole: Among type 1 diabetes patients, VDJ junctions had fewer insertions and more deletions.

Sequenced material: stem cell memory CD4+ T cells from blood. The chain couples TRBV7-2 to TRBJ2-4; tentatively, D is TRBD1 (5 bases). The receptor comes from a woman aged 18-29 years in good health. This chain's CDR3 is CASSLGGDLTRNIQYF. The CDR3 DNA follows: TGTGCCAGCAGCTTAGGGGGCGACCTAACTCGGAACATTCAGTACTTC. The entire variable domain, with the rest obtained from reference TRBV7-2 and TRBJ2-4, is as follows: GAGVSQSPSNKVTEKGKDVELRCDPISGHTALYWYRQSLGQGLEFLIYFQGNSAPDKSGLPSDRFSAERTGGSVSTLTIQRTQQEDSAVYLCASSLGGDLTRNIQYFGAGTRLSVL.